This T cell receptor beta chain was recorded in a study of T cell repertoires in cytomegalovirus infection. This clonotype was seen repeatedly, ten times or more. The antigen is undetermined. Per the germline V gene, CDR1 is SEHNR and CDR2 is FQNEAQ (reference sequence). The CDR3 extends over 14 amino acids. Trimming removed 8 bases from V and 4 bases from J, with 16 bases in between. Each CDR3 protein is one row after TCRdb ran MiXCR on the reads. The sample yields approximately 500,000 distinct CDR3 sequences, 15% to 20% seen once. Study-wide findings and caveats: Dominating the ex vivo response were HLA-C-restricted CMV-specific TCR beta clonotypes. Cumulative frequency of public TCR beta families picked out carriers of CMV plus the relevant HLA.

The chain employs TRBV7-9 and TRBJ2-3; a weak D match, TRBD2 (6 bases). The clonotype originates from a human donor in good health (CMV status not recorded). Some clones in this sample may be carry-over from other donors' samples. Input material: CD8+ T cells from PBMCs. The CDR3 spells CASERVTAPDTQYF. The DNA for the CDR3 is TGTGCCAGCGAGCGGGTCACGGCTCCAGATACGCAGTATTTT.